Listed here are 27 T cell receptor beta chains from one sample, sequenced in a study of early stage breast cancer tumors. Sequencing used immunoSEQ multiplex PCR; TCRdb keeps in-frame clones, though not all of them. Of 9,000 to 10,000 clones in the sample, around 71% were seen once. The material sequenced was breast tumor tissue. All receptors derive from a person between 50 and 60 years old with breast cancer.

The genes are TRBV7-2 and TRBJ1-5; no clear D gene. V was shortened by 4 bases and J by 6 bases, with 7 bases between the two germline ends. This CDR3 is 12 amino acids long. Germline CDR1 and CDR2: SGHTA and FQGNSA. DNA for the CDR3: TGTGCCAGCAGCTCCCCGGGTCAGCCCCAGCATTTT. Its protein product is CASSSPGQPQHF.

The chain recombines TRBV6-1 with TRBJ1-5, with 8 bases identical to TRBD1. Germline trimming cut 7 bases from V and 1 base from J; bases unmatched to any gene: 6. The CDR3 sequence is 15 residues long. Germline assignment: CDR1 MNHNS and CDR2 SASEGT. The CDR3: CASTDRASSNQPQHF. The DNA of the CDR3 is TGTGCCAGCACGGACAGGGCATCGAGCAATCAGCCCCAGCATTTT.

This clone occurred once. The chain joins TRBV5-5 to TRBJ1-2; D is unresolved. Deletions cut 1 base from V and 5 bases from J, with 15 bases between. The CDR3 has 15 amino acids. Germline CDR1 reads SGHKS; CDR2 reads YYEKEE (reference sequence). In nucleotides, the CDR3 is TGTGCCAGCAGCTTGAATAGGGAAGCTCTTTATGGCTACACCTTC. It translates to CASSLNREALYGYTF.

The V gene is TRBV18, the J gene TRBJ2-7; D unresolved. This CDR3 has 12 residues. Between the trimmed V and J ends, which lost 5 bases and 4 bases, there was a span of 9 bases. Per germline, CDR1 KGHSH and CDR2 LQKENI. CDR3 sequence: CASSSLPYEQYF. Written as DNA, the CDR3 is TGTGCCAGCTCAAGTCTCCCATACGAGCAGTACTTC. Drawing the rest from reference TRBV18 and TRBJ2-7, the complete variable domain is NAGVMQNPRHLVRRRGQEARLRCSPMKGHSHVYWYRQLPEEGLKFMVYLQKENIIDESGMPKERFSAEFPKEGPSILRIQQVVRGDSAAYFCASSSLPYEQYFGPGTRLTVT.

The chain recombines TRBV30 with TRBJ2-7; 7 nucleotides agree with TRBD1. Trimming removed 3 bases from V and 6 bases from J; junction bases left unmatched: 8. CDR1 and CDR2 from the germline V gene are GTSNPN and SVGIG (reference sequence). This CDR3 spans 13 amino acids. The CDR3 protein is CAWRSSNRGEQYF. The CDR3, as DNA: TGTGCCTGGAGATCTTCCAACAGGGGCGAGCAGTACTTC.

This CDR3 is CASSQGPGTVYEKLFF. The CDR3 nucleotides read TGTGCCAGCAGCCAGGGCCCCGGGACGGTCTATGAAAAACTGTTTTTT. This chain connects TRBV7-6 to TRBJ1-4, with D tentatively TRBD1 (5 bases). The ends were cut back, 5 bases at V and 6 bases at J, with 19 bases in the middle. The CDR3 has 16 residues. Germline CDR1 and CDR2: SGHVS and FNYEAQ.

The rearrangement links TRBV18 to TRBJ2-1; TRBD2 aligns across 9 bases. The CDR3 is 13 residues long. Unmatched junction bases numbered 2, after V lost 1 base and J lost 10 bases. Germline assignment: CDR1 KGHSH and CDR2 LQKENI. CDR3 residues: CASSPLAGDEQFF. The CDR3 DNA reads as TGTGCCAGCTCACCACTAGCGGGAGACGAGCAGTTCTTC.

The chain carries TRBV6-4 and TRBJ2-3, with 9 positions matching TRBD1. The CDR3 spans 15 residues. Per the germline V gene, CDR1 is MRHNA and CDR2 is SNTAGT. The ends lost 3 bases at V and 3 bases at J; junction bases unmatched: 4. The CDR3, as DNA: TGTGCCAGCAGTGAGACAGGGGGTGGGACAGATACGCAGTATTTT. It specifies CASSETGGGTDTQYF.

CDR3 DNA sequence: TGCGCCAGCAGCTGGACAGGGGGCAATCAGCCCCAGCATTTT. Protein: CASSWTGGNQPQHF. This chain uses TRBV5-1 with TRBJ1-5; 9 nucleotides line up with TRBD1. The CDR3 totals 14 residues. V trimming: 3 bases; J trimming: 2 bases; junction bases outside the gene matches: 0. Per the germline V gene, CDR1 is SGHRS and CDR2 is YFSETQ.

By share, this clone ranks as large. This chain uses TRBV28 with TRBJ2-7; TRBD2 matches at 8 bases. CDR1 MDHEN and CDR2 SYDVKM come from the germline V gene. CDR3 length: 16 amino acids. Trimming cost V 3 bases and J 2 bases; bases outside gene matches: 9. The CDR3 DNA reads TGTGCCAGCAGTTTTTCCGGGACTAGTGGGACCTACGAGCAGTACTTC. It yields the protein CASSFSGTSGTYEQYF.

This clone has just one count. The chain links TRBV6-5 to TRBJ1-2; D is perhaps TRBD1 (5 bases). V lost 5 bases and J lost 2, with 12 bases in between. This CDR3 has 14 residues. Germline values: CDR1 MNHEY, CDR2 SVGAGI. In DNA form, the CDR3 reads TGTGCCAGCAGTCCCGGGACGGCCAACTATGGCTACACCTTC. It encodes CASSPGTANYGYTF.

The rearrangement links TRBV18 to TRBJ2-2; 7 nucleotides agree with TRBD2. Germline lookup yields CDR1 KGHSH and CDR2 LQKENI. The J segment lost 3 bases and the V segment lost 4 bases, leaving 8 bases of the junction unmatched. The CDR3 totals 16 residues. CDR3 sequence (DNA): TGTGCCAGCTCACTCAAACTAGCGTCTTACACCGGGGAGCTGTTTTTT. Translation gives CASSLKLASYTGELFF.

This chain connects TRBV9 to TRBJ1-2; weak D call: TRBD1 (6 bases). V was cut by 2 bases and J by 3 bases, with 17 bases left in between. In germline, CDR1 is SGDLS, CDR2 YYNGEE. This CDR3 comprises 16 residues. As DNA, the CDR3 is TGTGCCAGCAGCGTGGGGGCTTATGACAGGTACTATGGCTACACCTTC. Amino acid sequence: CASSVGAYDRYYGYTF.

The DNA of the CDR3 is TGCGCCAGCAGCCCCACAGGGGTAGATGGCTACACCTTC. Its protein is CASSPTGVDGYTF. The rearrangement links TRBV10-1 to TRBJ1-2, with 7 bases lining up with TRBD1. Germline V gene data show CDR1 as WNHNN and CDR2 as SYGVQD (reference sequence). The V segment lost 6 bases and the J segment 6 bases; nucleotides outside the gene matches: 7. This CDR3 has 13 residues.

This clone was counted a few times. The chain joins TRBV7-9 to TRBJ1-2; D unclear. Germline V CDR1 and CDR2: SEHNR, FQNEAQ (reference sequence). This CDR3 has 13 amino acids. V lost 5 bases to trimming and J lost 6 bases, with 13 bases between them. Written as DNA, the CDR3 is TGTGCCAGCAGCCCTGACAATCAAGATGGCTACACCTTC. This codes for CASSPDNQDGYTF.

This clone occurred a few times. This chain connects TRBV5-6 to TRBJ1-1; TRBD1 aligns across 7 bases. The V gene's germline CDR1 is SGHDT and CDR2 YYEEEE. The CDR3 has 15 residues. The ends lost 0 bases at V and 2 bases at J; junction bases unmatched: 4. For the CDR3, the DNA is TGTGCCAGCAGCTTGGGACAGGGCCGAAACACTGAAGCTTTCTTT. Amino acids: CASSLGQGRNTEAFF.

Only a few counts were recorded for this clone. The rearrangement uses TRBV6-1 and TRBJ1-5; D is unclear. V lost 0 bases and J lost 0, with 6 bases in between. The CDR3 runs to 15 residues. CDR1 and CDR2 (germline): MNHNS, SASEGT. The DNA of the CDR3 is TGTGCCAGCAGTGAAGCCTCGCATAGCAATCAGCCCCAGCATTTT. Protein sequence: CASSEASHSNQPQHF.

The rearrangement joins TRBV7-5 to TRBJ2-1; the table's D call, TRBD2, has no DNA check behind it. TRBV7-5 is a listed pseudogene. The CDR3 loop spans 16 amino acids. CDR3 nucleotides: TGTGCCAGAAGCTTAACAGGGACTAGCGGGTACAATGAGCAGTTCTTC. Protein sequence: CARSLTGTSGYNEQFF.

The rearrangement links TRBV4-1 to TRBJ2-5; a possible D gene is TRBD1 (5 bases). Trimming removed 1 base at V and 5 bases at J, with 17 bases between. The CDR3 is made up of 16 amino acids. CDR1 and CDR2 from the germline V gene are MGHRA and YSYEKL. The CDR3 loop reads CASSQVHVQGRETQYF. CDR3 sequence (DNA): TGCGCCAGCAGCCAAGTTCATGTTCAGGGTCGTGAGACCCAGTACTTC.

By sample fraction, this clone is hyperexpanded. This sample also contains other DNA sequences that code for the same CDR3. The genes are TRBV19 and TRBJ1-1; D unresolved. Germline V gene lookup returns CDR1 LNHDA and CDR2 SQIVND (reference sequence). CDR3 size: 14 residues. Trimming shortened V by 3 bases and J by 1 base, and 9 bases separated the two germline ends. The CDR3 loop is CASSIGRGNTEAFF. As DNA, the CDR3 is TGTGCCAGTAGTATTGGGCGGGGGAACACTGAAGCTTTCTTT. The entire variable domain, with the rest obtained from reference TRBV19 and TRBJ1-1, is as follows: DGGITQSPKYLFRKEGQNVTLSCEQNLNHDAMYWYRQDPGQGLRLIYYSQIVNDFQKGDIAEGYSVSREKKESFPLTVTSAQKNPTAFYLCASSIGRGNTEAFFGQGTRLTVV.

The chain carries TRBV5-1 and TRBJ2-2; 10 nucleotides align to TRBD1. Germline CDR1 SGHRS, CDR2 YFSETQ. The CDR3 totals 15 residues. Unmatched junction bases numbered 5, after V lost 4 bases and J lost 5 bases. CDR3 protein: CASSKTGGYTGELFF. CDR3 DNA: TGCGCCAGCAGCAAGACAGGGGGCTATACCGGGGAGCTGTTTTTT. Full variable domain (outside the CDR3, taken from reference TRBV5-1 and TRBJ2-2): KAGVTQTPRYLIKTRGQQVTLSCSPISGHRSVSWYQQTPGQGLQFLFEYFSETQRNKGNFPGRFSGRQFSNSRSEMNVSTLELGDSALYLCASSKTGGYTGELFFGEGSRLTVL.

The V and J genes are TRBV5-1 and TRBJ1-2, with D unclear. The germline V and J ends were trimmed by 5 bases and 6 bases, with 20 bases remaining between them. The CDR3 length is 15 residues. CDR1 and CDR2 from the germline V gene are SGHRS and YFSETQ. CDR3 amino acids: CASSEAAPRRDGYTF. DNA for the CDR3: TGCGCCAGCAGTGAAGCCGCTCCCCGCCGGGATGGCTACACCTTC.

The sample holds a few counts of this clone. The V gene is TRBV9, the J gene TRBJ2-7, with 7 bases aligning to TRBD1. This CDR3 is built from 15 residues. V was pared by 0 bases and J by 3 bases, with 6 bases of the junction left unmatched. The germline gives CDR1 SGDLS, CDR2 YYNGEE. CDR3: CASSVGGQALYEQYF. The CDR3 region has the DNA TGTGCCAGCAGCGTAGGCGGACAGGCCCTCTACGAGCAGTACTTC.

This chain uses TRBV7-2 with TRBJ2-3; D gene ambiguous. V lost 4 bases to trimming and J lost 0 bases, with 11 bases between them. The CDR3 loop spans 15 amino acids. Germline CDR1 SGHTA, CDR2 FQGNSA. DNA for the CDR3: TGTGCCAGCAGCTCGGTACGGCGAAGCACAGATACGCAGTATTTT. Translation gives CASSSVRRSTDTQYF. Full variable domain (rest looked up from reference TRBV7-2 and TRBJ2-3): GAGVSQSPSNKVTEKGKDVELRCDPISGHTALYWYRQSLGQGLEFLIYFQGNSAPDKSGLPSDRFSAERTGGSVSTLTIQRTQQEDSAVYLCASSSVRRSTDTQYFGPGTRLTVL.

The chain couples TRBV11-2 to TRBJ2-1, with 13 bases identical to TRBD2. Germline-derived CDR1 and CDR2 are SGHAT and FQNNGV. V shed 2 bases, J shed 12 bases, and the junction held 7 bases outside the gene matches. The CDR3 extends over 15 amino acids. The CDR3 is CASSLQTSGGWGQFF. The CDR3 DNA sequence: TGTGCCAGCAGCTTACAGACTAGCGGGGGGTGGGGGCAGTTCTTC.

This clone was recorded only once. The rearrangement uses TRBV6-6 and TRBJ2-7; D is uncertain. Germline V gene lookup returns CDR1 MNHNY and CDR2 SVGAGI (reference sequence). Between the trimmed V and J ends, which lost 5 bases and 0 bases, there was a span of 5 bases. This CDR3 region has 12 residues. The CDR3 nucleotides read TGTGCCAGCAGTACATCCTCCTACGAGCAGTACTTC. Its translation: CASSTSSYEQYF.

The genes are TRBV13 and TRBJ2-7, with 9 bases that match TRBD1. Germline V gives CDR1 PRHDT, CDR2 FYEKMQ (reference sequence). V lost 4 bases, J lost 2 bases, and 6 bases stayed unmatched. CDR3 length: 15 residues. The DNA of the CDR3 is TGTGCCAGCAGCTCAAAACAGGGGGCGGCCTACGAGCAGTACTTC. Translation: CASSSKQGAAYEQYF.